These 6 T cell receptor beta chains came from one sample sequenced in a study of T cells in localized non-small cell lung cancer. The repertoire was sequenced with immunoSEQ multiplex PCR; TCRdb's copy has only in-frame clones and lacks some. This repertoire shows some 30,000 clones, 70% to 90% found once; its top ten account for 4% to 5%. This specimen was peripheral blood, taken before any cancer treatment. These receptors all come from a male donor at least 60 years old with stage III lung adenocarcinoma.

The CDR3 DNA reads as TGTGCCAGCAGCCTTTCCACGGGGGTCCCTGGCACCGGGGAGCTGTTTTTT. This translates into CASSLSTGVPGTGELFF. The rearrangement uses TRBV7-3 and TRBJ2-2; D is perhaps TRBD2 (6 bases). Trimming removed 5 bases at V and 4 bases at J, with 20 bases between. The CDR3 extends over 17 amino acids. Germline V gives CDR1 SGHTA, CDR2 FQGTGA.

The gene calls are TRBV9 and TRBJ2-2, with D unresolved. The CDR3 has 13 residues. V was clipped by 6 bases and J by 0 bases, with 6 bases between them. Germline V gene data show CDR1 as SGDLS and CDR2 as YYNGEE. In nucleotides, the CDR3 is TGTGCCAGCACCCCCGCGAACACCGGGGAGCTGTTTTTT. The encoded protein is CASTPANTGELFF.

As DNA, the CDR3 is TGTGCCAGCAGCCAATCCCAGAGCGGAGGCCTCACAGATACGCAGTATTTT. As protein: CASSQSQSGGLTDTQYF. This sequence joins TRBV4-2 and TRBJ2-3, with D perhaps matching TRBD2 (5 bases). Germline CDR1 reads LGHNA; CDR2 reads YNFKEQ. The CDR3 extends over 17 amino acids. The germline V and J ends were trimmed by 2 bases and 2 bases, with 17 bases remaining between them.

The chain joins TRBV6-5 to TRBJ1-1; the D gene is possibly TRBD1 (6 bases). Trimming shortened V by 5 bases and J by 1 base, and 14 bases separated the two germline ends. Germline CDR1 reads MNHEY; CDR2 reads SVGAGI. The CDR3 is 15 residues long. The DNA for the CDR3 is TGTGCCAGCAGTCCGGTGACAGGCTGGAACACTGAAGCTTTCTTT. Translation: CASSPVTGWNTEAFF.

This clone was detected only a few times. V gene TRBV19 combines with J gene TRBJ1-1, with a weak D call TRBD1 (5 bases). The CDR3 loop spans 13 amino acids. V was pared by 8 bases and J by 5 bases, with 15 bases between. The germline V gene encodes CDR1 LNHDA and CDR2 SQIVND (reference sequence). For the CDR3, the DNA is TGTGCCAGTGGAACAGGAGGGGCGACTGAAGCTTTCTTT. Translating gives CASGTGGATEAFF. The complete variable domain, with remaining parts taken from reference TRBV19 and TRBJ1-1, reads DGGITQSPKYLFRKEGQNVTLSCEQNLNHDAMYWYRQDPGQGLRLIYYSQIVNDFQKGDIAEGYSVSREKKESFPLTVTSAQKNPTAFYLCASGTGGATEAFFGQGTRLTVV.

The chain is built from TRBV7-2 and TRBJ1-5; no clear D. Trimming stripped 1 base from V and 6 bases from J, with 16 bases between. The CDR3 loop spans 16 amino acids. CDR1 and CDR2 (germline): SGHTA, FQGNSA. The CDR3 DNA reads as TGTGCCAGCAGCTTAGGAGGGTCTTACTTGGGTCAGCCCCAGCATTTT. It encodes CASSLGGSYLGQPQHF.